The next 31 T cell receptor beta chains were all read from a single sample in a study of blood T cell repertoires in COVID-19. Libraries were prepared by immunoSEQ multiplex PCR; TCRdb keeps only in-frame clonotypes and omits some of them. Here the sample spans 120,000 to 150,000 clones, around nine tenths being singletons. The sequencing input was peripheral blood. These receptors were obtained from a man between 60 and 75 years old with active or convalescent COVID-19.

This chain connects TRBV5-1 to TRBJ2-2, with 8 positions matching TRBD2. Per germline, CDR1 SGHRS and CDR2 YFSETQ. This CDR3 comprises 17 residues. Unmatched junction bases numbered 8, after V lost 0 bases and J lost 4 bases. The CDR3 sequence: CASSLERTSTGTGELFF. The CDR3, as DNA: TGCGCCAGCAGCTTGGAACGGACTAGCACTGGCACCGGGGAGCTGTTTTTT. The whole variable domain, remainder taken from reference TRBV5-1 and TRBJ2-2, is KAGVTQTPRYLIKTRGQQVTLSCSPISGHRSVSWYQQTPGQGLQFLFEYFSETQRNKGNFPGRFSGRQFSNSRSEMNVSTLELGDSALYLCASSLERTSTGTGELFFGEGSRLTVL.

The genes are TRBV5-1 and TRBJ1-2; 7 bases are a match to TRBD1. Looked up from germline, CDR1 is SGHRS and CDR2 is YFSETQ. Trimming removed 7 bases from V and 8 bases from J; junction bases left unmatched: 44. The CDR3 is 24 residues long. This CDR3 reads CASRPSVDRVSSLGTESPSRGYTF. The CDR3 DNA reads TGCGCCAGCCGACCCTCCGTGGATCGGGTCTCCTCCTTGGGGACAGAAAGTCCAAGTCGGGGCTACACCTTC.

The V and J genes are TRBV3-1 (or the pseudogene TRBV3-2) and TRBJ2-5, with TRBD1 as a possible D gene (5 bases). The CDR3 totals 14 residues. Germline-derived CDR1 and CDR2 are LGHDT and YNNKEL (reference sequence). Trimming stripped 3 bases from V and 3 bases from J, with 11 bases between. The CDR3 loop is CASSQRTGKETQYF. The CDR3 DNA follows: TGTGCCAGCAGCCAGCGTACAGGTAAAGAGACCCAGTACTTC.

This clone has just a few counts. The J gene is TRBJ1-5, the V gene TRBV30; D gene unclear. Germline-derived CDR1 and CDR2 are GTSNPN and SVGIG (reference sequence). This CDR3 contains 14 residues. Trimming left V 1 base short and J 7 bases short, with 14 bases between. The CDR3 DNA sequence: TGTGCCTGGAGTGGCACAGTGGGCCTACAGCCCCAGCATTTT. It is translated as CAWSGTVGLQPQHF.

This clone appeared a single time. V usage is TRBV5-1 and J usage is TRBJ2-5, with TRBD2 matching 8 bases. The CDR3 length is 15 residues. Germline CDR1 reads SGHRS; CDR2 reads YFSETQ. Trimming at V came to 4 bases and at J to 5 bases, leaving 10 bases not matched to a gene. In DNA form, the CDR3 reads TGCGCCAGCAGCCTAGCGGGCCGCCAAGGGGAGACCCAGTACTTC. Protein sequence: CASSLAGRQGETQYF.

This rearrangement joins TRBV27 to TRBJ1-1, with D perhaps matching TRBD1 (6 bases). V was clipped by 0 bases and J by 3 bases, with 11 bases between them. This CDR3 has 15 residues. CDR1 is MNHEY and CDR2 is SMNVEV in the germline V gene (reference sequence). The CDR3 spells CASSLSGGRYTEAFF. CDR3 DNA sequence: TGTGCCAGCAGTTTATCCGGGGGGCGATACACTGAAGCTTTCTTT.

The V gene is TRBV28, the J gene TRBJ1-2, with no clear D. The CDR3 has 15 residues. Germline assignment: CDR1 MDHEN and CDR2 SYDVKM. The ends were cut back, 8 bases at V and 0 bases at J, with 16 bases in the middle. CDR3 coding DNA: TGTGCCAGCTGTTCAGGCTTTAGGACTAACTATGGCTACACCTTC. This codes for CASCSGFRTNYGYTF.

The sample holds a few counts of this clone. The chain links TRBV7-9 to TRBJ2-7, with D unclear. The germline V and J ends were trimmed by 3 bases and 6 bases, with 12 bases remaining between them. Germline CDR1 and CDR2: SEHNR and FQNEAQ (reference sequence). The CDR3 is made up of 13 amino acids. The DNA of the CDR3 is TGTGCCAGCAGCTTCACGGGTAGTATCGAGCAGTACTTC. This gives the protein CASSFTGSIEQYF. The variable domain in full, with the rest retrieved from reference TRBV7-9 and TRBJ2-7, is DTGVSQNPRHKITKRGQNVTFRCDPISEHNRLYWYRQTLGQGPEFLTYFQNEAQLEKSRLLSDRFSAERPKGSFSTLEIQRTEQGDSAMYLCASSFTGSIEQYFGPGTRLTVT.

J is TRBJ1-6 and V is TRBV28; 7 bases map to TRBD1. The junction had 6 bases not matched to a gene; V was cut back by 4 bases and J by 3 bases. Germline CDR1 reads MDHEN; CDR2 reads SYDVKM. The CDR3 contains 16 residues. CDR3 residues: CASSSPGTVYNSPLHF. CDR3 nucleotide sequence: TGTGCCAGCAGTTCGCCCGGGACAGTCTATAATTCACCCCTCCACTTT.

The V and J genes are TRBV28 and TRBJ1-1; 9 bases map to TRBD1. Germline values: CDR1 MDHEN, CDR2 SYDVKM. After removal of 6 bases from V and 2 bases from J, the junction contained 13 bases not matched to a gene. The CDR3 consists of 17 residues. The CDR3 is CASRLGTGYRGNTEAFF. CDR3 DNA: TGTGCCAGCAGATTAGGGACAGGGTATCGAGGAAACACTGAAGCTTTCTTT.

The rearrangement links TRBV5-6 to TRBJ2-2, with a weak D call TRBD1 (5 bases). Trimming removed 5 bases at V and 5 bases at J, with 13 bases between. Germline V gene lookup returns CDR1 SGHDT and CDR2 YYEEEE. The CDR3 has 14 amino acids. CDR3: CASSFPQGTGELFF. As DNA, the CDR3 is TGTGCCAGCAGTTTTCCGCAGGGAACCGGGGAGCTGTTTTTT.

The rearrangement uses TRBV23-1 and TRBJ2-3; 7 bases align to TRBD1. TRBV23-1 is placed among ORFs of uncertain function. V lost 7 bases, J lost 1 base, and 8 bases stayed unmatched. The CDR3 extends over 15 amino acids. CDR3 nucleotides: TGCGCCAGCATACTCAGGGGGTGGGGCACAGATACGCAGTATTTT. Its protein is CASILRGWGTDTQYF.

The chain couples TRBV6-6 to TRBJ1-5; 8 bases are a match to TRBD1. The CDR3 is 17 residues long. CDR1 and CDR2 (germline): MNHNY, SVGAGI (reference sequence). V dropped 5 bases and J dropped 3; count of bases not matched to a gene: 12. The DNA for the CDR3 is TGTGCCAGCAGTCCCTTATCCGCGGGACAGGCCAATCAGCCCCAGCATTTT. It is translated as CASSPLSAGQANQPQHF.

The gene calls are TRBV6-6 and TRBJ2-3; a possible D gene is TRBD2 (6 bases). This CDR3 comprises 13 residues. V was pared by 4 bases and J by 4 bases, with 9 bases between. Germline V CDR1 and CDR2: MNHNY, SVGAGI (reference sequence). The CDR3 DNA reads TGTGCCAGCAGTTTCCGACTAGCAGATACGCAGTATTTT. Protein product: CASSFRLADTQYF.

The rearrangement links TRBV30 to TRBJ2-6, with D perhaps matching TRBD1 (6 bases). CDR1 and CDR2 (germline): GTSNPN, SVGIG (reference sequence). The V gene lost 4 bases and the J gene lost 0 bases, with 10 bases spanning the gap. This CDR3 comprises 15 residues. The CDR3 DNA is TGTGCCTGGATCCAGGGGTTCTCTGGGGCCAACGTCCTGACTTTC. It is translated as CAWIQGFSGANVLTF.

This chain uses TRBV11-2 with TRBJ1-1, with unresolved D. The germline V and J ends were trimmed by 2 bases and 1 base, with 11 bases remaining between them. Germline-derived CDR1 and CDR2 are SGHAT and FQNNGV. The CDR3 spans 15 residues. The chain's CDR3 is CASSLSRRGNTEAFF. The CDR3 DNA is TGTGCCAGCAGCTTATCCAGGCGGGGGAACACTGAAGCTTTCTTT.

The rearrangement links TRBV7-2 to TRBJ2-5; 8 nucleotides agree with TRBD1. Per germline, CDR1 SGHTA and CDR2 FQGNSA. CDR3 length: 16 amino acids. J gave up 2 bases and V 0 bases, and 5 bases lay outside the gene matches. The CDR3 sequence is CASSLAITGGQETQYF. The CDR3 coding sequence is TGTGCCAGCAGCTTAGCTATAACAGGGGGACAAGAGACCCAGTACTTC.

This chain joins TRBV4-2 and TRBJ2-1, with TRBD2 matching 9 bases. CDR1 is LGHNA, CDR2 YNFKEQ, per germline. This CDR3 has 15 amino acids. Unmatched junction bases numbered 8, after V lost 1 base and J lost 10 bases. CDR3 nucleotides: TGTGCCAGCAGCCAAGCCCCCGGGCTAGCGGGAGAGCAGTTCTTC. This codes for CASSQAPGLAGEQFF.

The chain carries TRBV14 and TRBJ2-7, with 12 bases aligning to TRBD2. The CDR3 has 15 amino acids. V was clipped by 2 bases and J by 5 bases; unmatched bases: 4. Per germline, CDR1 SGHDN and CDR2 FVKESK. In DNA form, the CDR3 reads TGTGCCAGCAGCCAATATCTAGCGGGAGGGAACGAGCAGTACTTC. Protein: CASSQYLAGGNEQYF. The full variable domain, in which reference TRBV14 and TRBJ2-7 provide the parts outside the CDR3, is EAGVTQFPSHSVIEKGQTVTLRCDPISGHDNLYWYRRVMGKEIKFLLHFVKESKQDESGMPNNRFLAERTGGTYSTLKVQPAELEDSGVYFCASSQYLAGGNEQYFGPGTRLTVT.

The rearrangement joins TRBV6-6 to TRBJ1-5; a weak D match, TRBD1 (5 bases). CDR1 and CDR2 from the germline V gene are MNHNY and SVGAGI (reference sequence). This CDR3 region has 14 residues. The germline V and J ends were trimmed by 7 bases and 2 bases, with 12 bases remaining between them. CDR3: CASTPGKGNQPQHF. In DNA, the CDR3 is TGTGCCAGCACCCCAGGGAAAGGCAATCAGCCCCAGCATTTT.

Written as DNA, the CDR3 is TGTGCCAGCAGCGCAGAAACAGGGAGGGCCGGGGAGACCCAGTACTTC. This gives the protein CASSAETGRAGETQYF. This chain connects TRBV7-2 to TRBJ2-5; TRBD2 might be the D (7 bases). The CDR3 consists of 16 residues. Germline V gives CDR1 SGHTA, CDR2 FQGNSA. Trimming took 5 bases from V and 5 from J, leaving 21 bases between them.

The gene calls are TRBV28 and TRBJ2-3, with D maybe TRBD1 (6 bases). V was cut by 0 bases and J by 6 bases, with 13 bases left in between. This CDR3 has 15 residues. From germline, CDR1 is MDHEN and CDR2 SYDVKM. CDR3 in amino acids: CASSLWGERGDTQYF. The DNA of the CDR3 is TGTGCCAGCAGTTTATGGGGAGAAAGGGGGGATACGCAGTATTTT.

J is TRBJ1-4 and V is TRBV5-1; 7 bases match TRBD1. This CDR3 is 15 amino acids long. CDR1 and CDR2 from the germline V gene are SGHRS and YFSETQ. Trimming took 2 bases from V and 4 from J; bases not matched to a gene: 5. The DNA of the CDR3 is TGCGCCAGCAGCTTCTCGACAGGGCATAATGAAAAACTGTTTTTT. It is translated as CASSFSTGHNEKLFF.

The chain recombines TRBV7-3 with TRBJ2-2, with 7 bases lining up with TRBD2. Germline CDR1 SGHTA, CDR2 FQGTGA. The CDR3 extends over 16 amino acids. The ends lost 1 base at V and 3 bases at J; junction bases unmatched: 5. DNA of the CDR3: TGTGCCAGCAGCTTAAATCCTAGCGGATACACCGGGGAGCTGTTTTTT. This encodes CASSLNPSGYTGELFF.

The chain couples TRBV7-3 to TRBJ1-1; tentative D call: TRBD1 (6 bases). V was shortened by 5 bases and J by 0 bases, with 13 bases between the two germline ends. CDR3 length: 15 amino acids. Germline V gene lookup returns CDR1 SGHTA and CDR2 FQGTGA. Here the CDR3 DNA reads TGTGCCAGCAGCCCCGGGGGGCCCGTGAACACTGAAGCTTTCTTT. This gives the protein CASSPGGPVNTEAFF.

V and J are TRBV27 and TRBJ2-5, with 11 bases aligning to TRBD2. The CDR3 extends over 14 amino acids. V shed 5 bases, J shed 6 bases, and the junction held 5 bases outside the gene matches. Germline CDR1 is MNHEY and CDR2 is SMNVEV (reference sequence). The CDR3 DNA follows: TGTGCCAGCAGTGGTAGCGGGAGGGCAAAGACCCAGTACTTC. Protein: CASSGSGRAKTQYF.

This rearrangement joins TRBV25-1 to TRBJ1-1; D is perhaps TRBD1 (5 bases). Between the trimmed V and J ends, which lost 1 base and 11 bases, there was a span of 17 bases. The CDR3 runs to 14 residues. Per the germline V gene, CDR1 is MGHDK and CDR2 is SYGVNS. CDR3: CASSEFGGAGVAFF. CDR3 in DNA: TGTGCCAGCAGTGAATTTGGGGGTGCGGGGGTGGCTTTCTTT.

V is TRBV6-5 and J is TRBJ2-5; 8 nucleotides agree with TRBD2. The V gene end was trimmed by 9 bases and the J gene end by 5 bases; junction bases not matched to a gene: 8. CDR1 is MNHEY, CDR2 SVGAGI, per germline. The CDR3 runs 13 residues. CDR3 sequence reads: CASELAGPETQYF. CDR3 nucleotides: TGTGCCAGTGAGTTAGCGGGACCGGAGACCCAGTACTTC.

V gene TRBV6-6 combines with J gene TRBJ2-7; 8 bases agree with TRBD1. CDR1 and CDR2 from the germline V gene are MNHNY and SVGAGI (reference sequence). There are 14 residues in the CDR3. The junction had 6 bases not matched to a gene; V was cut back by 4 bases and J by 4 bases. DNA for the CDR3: TGTGCCAGCAGTTCCACAGGGGGAGCTTACGAGCAGTACTTC. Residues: CASSSTGGAYEQYF.

CDR3 region: CASSLAGTSYEQYF. The DNA of the CDR3 is TGCGCCAGCAGCTTGGCTGGGACTAGTTACGAGCAGTACTTC. The gene calls are TRBV5-1 and TRBJ2-7, with 8 bases aligning to TRBD2. Per germline, CDR1 SGHRS and CDR2 YFSETQ. The V and J ends lost 0 bases and 4 bases, in that order; junction bases with no gene match: 3. The CDR3 is 14 amino acids.

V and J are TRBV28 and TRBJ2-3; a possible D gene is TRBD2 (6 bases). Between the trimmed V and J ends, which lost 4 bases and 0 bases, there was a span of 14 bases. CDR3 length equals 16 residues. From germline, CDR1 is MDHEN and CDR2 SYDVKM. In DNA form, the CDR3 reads TGTGCCAGCAGTTCATTTGGCGGGGAGAGCACAGATACGCAGTATTTT. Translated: CASSSFGGESTDTQYF.